This T cell receptor (beta chain) was recovered during a study of blood T cell repertoires in COVID-19. About the research overall: The study drew acute and convalescent COVID-19 samples from the United States, Italy and Spain. Nucleic acid was either cDNA or gDNA, and it came from T cells, B-cell-depleted T cells, or PBMCs.

How the authors handled the data: Amplifying reference gene primers gave estimates of nucleated cell counts. The data were produced by immunoSEQ multiplex PCR, yet TCRdb's version contains in-frame clones alone and is incomplete. V and J calls and clone size are those listed in that table; D and trimming were worked out from the DNA. The sample consists of about 89,000 clones, more than 70% of them appearing once. CDR1 and CDR2 (germline): LNHDA, SQIVND (reference sequence). This CDR3 region has 15 residues. Germline trimming cut 3 bases from V and 4 bases from J; bases unmatched to any gene: 5. This clone was seen a handful of times.

The sequence derives from an elderly woman with acute or convalescent COVID-19. The chain employs TRBV19 and TRBJ2-3, with 9 positions matching TRBD1. The specimen sequenced was peripheral blood. CDR3 protein: CASSMGQGFADTQYF. In DNA, the CDR3 is TGTGCCAGTAGTATGGGACAGGGATTTGCAGATACGCAGTATTTT.